A selection of T cell receptor beta chains follows, all from one sample in a study of blood T cells in healthy people across ages. TCRdb re-analysed the 5' RACE reads in MiXCR, keeping a single row per CDR3 protein. Here the sample spans 600,000 to 650,000 distinct CDR3 sequences, approximately 59% being singletons. Specimen: blood. The receptors were sampled from a man between 60 and 70 years old in good health. CDR3s include the opening cysteine and the closing phenylalanine or tryptophan. The order of the fields is J gene, V gene, CDR3 protein.

J: TRBJ2-1
V: TRBV29-1
CDR3: CSVQSTGDNEQFF

J: .
V: TRBV7-9
CDR3: CASSTEQGTYEQYF

J: TRBJ2-1
V: TRBV6-1
CDR3: CASSEAGGENEQFF

J: TRBJ2-7
V: TRBV7-9
CDR3: CASSRMRDEQYF

J: TRBJ2-3
V: TRBV4-2
CDR3: CASSQEGLAGVVPDTQYF

J: TRBJ2-3
V: TRBV5-1
CDR3: CATGDRLRDTQYF

J: TRBJ2-5
V: TRBV29-1
CDR3: CSVDSVGTQYF

J: TRBJ2-7
V: TRBV4-2
CDR3: CASSHPQGRSYEQYF

J: TRBJ2-6
V: TRBV6-2/TRBV6-3
CDR3: CASSYSTPSGANVLTF

J: .
V: TRBV27
CDR3: CASSPVGSYNEQYF

J: TRBJ2-5
V: TRBV6-5
CDR3: CASSYSGRDQETQYF

J: TRBJ2-7
V: TRBV28
CDR3: CATASTGRSGYEQYF

J: TRBJ1-1
V: TRBV20-1
CDR3: CSVRLGTEAFF

J: TRBJ2-6
V: TRBV12-3/TRBV12-4
CDR3: CASRPLAGANSGANVLTF

J: TRBJ1-4
V: TRBV7-9
CDR3: CASSLHATNEKLFF

J: TRBJ2-1
V: TRBV5-8
CDR3: CASSLVRETLSYNEQFF

J: TRBJ2-4
V: TRBV7-2
CDR3: CASSLEAGNKNIQYF

J: TRBJ2-3
V: TRBV12-3/TRBV12-4
CDR3: CASKWTGGISDVQYF

J: TRBJ1-6
V: TRBV6-5
CDR3: CASRMTGGGSPLHF

J: TRBJ2-3
V: TRBV4-2
CDR3: CASSQDKMREAQYF

J: TRBJ2-1
V: TRBV27
CDR3: CASPLDRDSYNEQFF

J: TRBJ2-5
V: TRBV12-3/TRBV12-4
CDR3: CASSLAGRSGGTQYF

J: TRBJ1-2
V: TRBV12-3/TRBV12-4
CDR3: CASSRQGRGYGYTF

J: TRBJ2-3
V: TRBV6-5
CDR3: CASSYKASGTDTQYF

J: TRBJ1-2
V: TRBV12-3/TRBV12-4
CDR3: CASATGGTNYGYTF

J: TRBJ1-2
V: TRBV4-1
CDR3: CASSRTIPGQGSYGYTF

J: TRBJ2-7
V: TRBV6-6
CDR3: CASSYSRQGNSEQYF

J: TRBJ2-7
V: TRBV5-6
CDR3: CASSSRDPIWSSYEQYF

J: TRBJ2-3
V: TRBV20-1
CDR3: CSAPPRGGPITDTQYF

J: TRBJ1-1
V: TRBV11-2
CDR3: CASSVPGTGDAFF

J: TRBJ2-7
V: TRBV7-2
CDR3: CASRERGGSVYYPYEQYF

J: TRBJ2-3
V: TRBV29-1
CDR3: CSVEEFDPGDTQYF

J: .
V: TRBV7-2
CDR3: CASSLGVDEQYF

J: TRBJ2-7
V: TRBV21-1
CDR3: CASSKGAGPSYEQYF

J: TRBJ2-5
V: TRBV20-1
CDR3: CSARDRVGGETQYF

J: TRBJ2-7
V: TRBV12-3/TRBV12-4
CDR3: CASSPIQGGSFEQYF

J: TRBJ2-3
V: TRBV7-2
CDR3: CASSDSKGAGDTQYF

J: TRBJ2-1
V: TRBV5-1
CDR3: CASSFGQSLPNEQFF

J: TRBJ2-3
V: TRBV21-1
CDR3: CASSGGLTSGGATDTQYF